The 3 T cell receptor beta chains reported below all come from one sample, sequenced in a study of blood T cell repertoires in COVID-19. Sequencing used immunoSEQ multiplex PCR; TCRdb keeps in-frame clones, though not all of them. Of about 160,000 clones in the sample, roughly 80% are singletons; the top ten hold about 7.8%. The sequenced material came from peripheral blood. These receptors originate from a man between 60 and 75 years old with acute or convalescent COVID-19.

This clone occurred once. The chain employs TRBV24-1 and TRBJ2-7; possibly TRBD1 for D (5 bases). This CDR3 spans 12 amino acids. Deletions cut 2 bases from V and 5 bases from J, with 6 bases between. Germline V gene data show CDR1 as KGHDR and CDR2 as SFDVKD. The CDR3 here is CATSDYRNEQYF. The DNA for the CDR3 is TGTGCCACCAGTGATTACAGGAACGAGCAGTACTTC.

This chain connects TRBV5-5 to TRBJ1-2; TRBD1 agrees at 9 bases. The CDR3 contains 14 residues. Per the germline V gene, CDR1 is SGHKS and CDR2 is YYEKEE (reference sequence). The V segment lost 3 bases and the J segment 4 bases; nucleotides outside the gene matches: 4. The CDR3 sequence: CASSWGQGSYGYTF. CDR3 nucleotides: TGTGCCAGCAGCTGGGGACAGGGCAGCTATGGCTACACCTTC.

In this sample, this clone turned up many times. The gene calls are TRBV4-2 and TRBJ2-3; 13 nucleotides match TRBD2. The trim removed 2 bases at V and 4 bases at J, leaving 6 bases unmatched. Per the germline V gene, CDR1 is LGHNA and CDR2 is YNFKEQ. There are 17 residues in the CDR3. DNA for the CDR3: TGTGCCAGCAGCCAACTTACTAGCGGGGGGGCCCCAGATACGCAGTATTTT. Amino acid sequence: CASSQLTSGGAPDTQYF.